This T cell receptor beta chain was sequenced during a study of radiation and T cells in renal cell carcinoma. Looking at the study overall: Nephrectomy followed 15 Gy stereotactic body radiation by 4 weeks. Findings and limits, study-wide: Top tumor clonotypes rose in blood 2 weeks post-radiation, then contracted.

Noted time point: blood 2 weeks post-SBRT. The treatment denotes: 15 Gy SBRT to primary tumor, nephrectomy 4 weeks later. Assay used: immunoSEQ multiplex PCR; TCRdb lists only in-frame clones, some missing. The sample yields 150,000 or so clones, about 91% seen once. J gave up 2 bases and V 5 bases, and 9 bases lay outside the gene matches. The CDR3 covers 18 residues. Germline lookup yields CDR1 SEHNR and CDR2 FQNEAQ (reference sequence). In regard to this clone: Its antigen is still unknown.

The rearrangement joins TRBV7-9 to TRBJ2-1, with 13 nucleotides matching TRBD2. This clonotype was obtained from a woman aged 45 to 65 with renal cell carcinoma. Sequences were derived from blood, sampled from a patient whose treatment included radiotherapy and nephrectomy. Here the CDR3 DNA reads TGTGCCAGCAGCCAGACTAGCGGGGGGCCTCAGACCTACAATGAGCAGTTCTTC. Encoded protein: CASSQTSGGPQTYNEQFF.